This TCR beta chain was sequenced for a study of cytomegalovirus exposure and HLA in healthy donors. Notes on the study in general: Later work found most CMV-associated TCR beta chains apparently HLA-restricted.

A word on this clone: Its antigen is not known.

PCR primers comprised 60 Vbeta and 13 Jbeta primers. Method: immunoSEQ multiplex PCR; TCRdb's copy keeps in-frame clones and lacks some. Among 150,000 or so clones listed, about two thirds were seen once. The sequence came from a woman between 18 and 29 years old in good health and CMV-seronegative. The material sequenced was PBMCs.

The CDR3 loop is CASSQRQKETQYF. As DNA, the CDR3 is TGCGCCAGCAGTCAACGACAGAAAGAGACCCAGTACTTC. The chain recombines TRBV23-1 with TRBJ2-5; perhaps TRBD1 as D (5 bases). TRBV23-1 is known as an ORF, though its function is uncertain. The CDR3 is 13 amino acids. Trimming stripped 2 bases from V and 3 bases from J, with 7 bases between.